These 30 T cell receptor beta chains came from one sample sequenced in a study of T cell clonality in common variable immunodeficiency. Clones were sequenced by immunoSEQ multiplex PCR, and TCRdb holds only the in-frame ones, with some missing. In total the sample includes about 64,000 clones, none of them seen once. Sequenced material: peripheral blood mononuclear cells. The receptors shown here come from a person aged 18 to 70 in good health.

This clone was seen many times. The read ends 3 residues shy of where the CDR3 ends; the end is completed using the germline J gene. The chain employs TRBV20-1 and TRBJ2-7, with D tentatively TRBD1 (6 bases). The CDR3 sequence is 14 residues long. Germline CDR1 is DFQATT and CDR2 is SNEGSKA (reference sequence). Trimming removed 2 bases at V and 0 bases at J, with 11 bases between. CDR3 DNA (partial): TGCAGTGCTAGATGGGACACCGTCTCCTACGAG. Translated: CSARWDTVSYE. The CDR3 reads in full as CSARWDTVSYEQYF.

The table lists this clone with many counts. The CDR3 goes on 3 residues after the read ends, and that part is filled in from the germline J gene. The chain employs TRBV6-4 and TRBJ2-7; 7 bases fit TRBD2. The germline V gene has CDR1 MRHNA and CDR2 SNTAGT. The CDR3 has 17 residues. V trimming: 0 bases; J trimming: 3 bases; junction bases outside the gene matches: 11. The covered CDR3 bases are TGTGCCAGCAGTGACTCCCAGCGGGGTTACCTAATCTACGAG. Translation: CASSDSQRGYLIYE. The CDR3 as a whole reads CASSDSQRGYLIYEQYF.

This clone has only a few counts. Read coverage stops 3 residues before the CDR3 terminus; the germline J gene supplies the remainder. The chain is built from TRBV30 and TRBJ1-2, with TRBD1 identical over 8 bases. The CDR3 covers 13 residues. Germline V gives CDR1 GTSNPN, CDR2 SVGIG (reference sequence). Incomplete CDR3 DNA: TGTGCCTGGACTTCGGACAGGGAGGTTCGC. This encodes CAWTSDREVR. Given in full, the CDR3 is CAWTSDREVRYTF.

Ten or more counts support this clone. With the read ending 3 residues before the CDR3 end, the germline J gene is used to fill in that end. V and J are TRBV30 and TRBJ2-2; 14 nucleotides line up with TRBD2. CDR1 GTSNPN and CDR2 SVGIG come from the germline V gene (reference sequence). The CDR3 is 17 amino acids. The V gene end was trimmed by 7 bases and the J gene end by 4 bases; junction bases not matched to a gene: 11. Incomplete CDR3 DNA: TGTGCCTCCCCCGGGACTAGCGGGAGTGCTCGCACCGGGGAG. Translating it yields CASPGTSGSARTGE. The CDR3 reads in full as CASPGTSGSARTGELFF.

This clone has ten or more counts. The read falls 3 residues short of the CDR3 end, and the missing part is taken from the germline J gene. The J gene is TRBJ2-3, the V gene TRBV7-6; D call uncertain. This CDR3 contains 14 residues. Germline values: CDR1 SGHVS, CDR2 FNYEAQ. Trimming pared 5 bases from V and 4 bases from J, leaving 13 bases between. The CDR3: CASSLFVPPDTQYF. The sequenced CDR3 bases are TGTGCCAGCAGCCTATTCGTCCCCCCAGATACG.

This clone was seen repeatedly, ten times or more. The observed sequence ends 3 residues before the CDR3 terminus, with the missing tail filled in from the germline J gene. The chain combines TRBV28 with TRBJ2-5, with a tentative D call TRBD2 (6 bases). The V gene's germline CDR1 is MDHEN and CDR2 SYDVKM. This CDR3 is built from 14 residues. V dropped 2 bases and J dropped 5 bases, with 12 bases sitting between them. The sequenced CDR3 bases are TGTGCCAGCAGTTTAGGGGGGATCCGGGAGACC. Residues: CASSLGGIRET. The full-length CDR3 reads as CASSLGGIRETQYF.

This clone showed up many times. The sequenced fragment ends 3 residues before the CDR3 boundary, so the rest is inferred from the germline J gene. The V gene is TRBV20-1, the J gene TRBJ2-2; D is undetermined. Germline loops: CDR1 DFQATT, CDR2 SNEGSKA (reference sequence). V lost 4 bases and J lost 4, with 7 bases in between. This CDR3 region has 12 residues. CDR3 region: CSATPPTGELFF. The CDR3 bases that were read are TGCAGTGCTACCCCTCCCACCGGGGAG.

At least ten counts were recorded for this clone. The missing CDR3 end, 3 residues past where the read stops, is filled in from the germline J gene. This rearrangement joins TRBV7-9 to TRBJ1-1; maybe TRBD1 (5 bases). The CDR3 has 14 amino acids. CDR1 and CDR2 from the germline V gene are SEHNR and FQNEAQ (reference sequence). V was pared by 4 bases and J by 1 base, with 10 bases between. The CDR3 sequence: CASSSTGGNTEAFF. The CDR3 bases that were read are TGTGCCAGCAGCTCGACGGGGGGGAACACTGAA.

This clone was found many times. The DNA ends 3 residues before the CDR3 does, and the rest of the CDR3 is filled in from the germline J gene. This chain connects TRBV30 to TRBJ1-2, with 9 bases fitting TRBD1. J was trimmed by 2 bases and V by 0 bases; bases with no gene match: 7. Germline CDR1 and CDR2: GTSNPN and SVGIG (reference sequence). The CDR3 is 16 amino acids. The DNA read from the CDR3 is TGTGCCTGGAGTGTAAGGACAGGGGATCGCAACTATGGC. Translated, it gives CAWSVRTGDRNYG. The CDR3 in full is CAWSVRTGDRNYGYTF. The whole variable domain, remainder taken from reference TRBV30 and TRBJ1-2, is SQTIHQWPATLVQPVGSPLSLECTVEGTSNPNLYWYRQAAGRGLQLLFYSVGIGQISSEVPQNLSASRPQDRQFILSSKKLLLSDSGFYLCAWSVRTGDRNYGYTFGSGTRLTVV.

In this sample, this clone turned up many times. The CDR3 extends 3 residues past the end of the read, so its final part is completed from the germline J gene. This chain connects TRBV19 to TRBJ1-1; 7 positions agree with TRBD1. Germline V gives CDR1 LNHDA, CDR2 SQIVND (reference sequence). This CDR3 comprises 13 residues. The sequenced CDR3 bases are TGTGCCAGTAGTATGTCAGGGGGGTTCGAA. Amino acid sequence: CASSMSGGFE. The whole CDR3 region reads CASSMSGGFEAFF.

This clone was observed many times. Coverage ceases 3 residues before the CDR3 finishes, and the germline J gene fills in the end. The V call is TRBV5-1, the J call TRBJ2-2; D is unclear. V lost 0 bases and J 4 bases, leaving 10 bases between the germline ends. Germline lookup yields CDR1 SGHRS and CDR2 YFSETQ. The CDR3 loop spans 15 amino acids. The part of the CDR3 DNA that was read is TGCGCCAGCAGCTTGGGCGGAAGAACCACCGGGGAG. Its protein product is CASSLGGRTTGE. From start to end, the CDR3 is CASSLGGRTTGELFF.

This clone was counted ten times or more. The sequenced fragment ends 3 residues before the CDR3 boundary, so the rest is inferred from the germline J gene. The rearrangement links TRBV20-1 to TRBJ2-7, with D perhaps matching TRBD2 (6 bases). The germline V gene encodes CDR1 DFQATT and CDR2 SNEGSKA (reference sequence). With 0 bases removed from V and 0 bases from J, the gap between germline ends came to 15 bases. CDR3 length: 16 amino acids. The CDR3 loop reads CSARDQGGTNSYEQYF. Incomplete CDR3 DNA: TGCAGTGCTAGAGATCAGGGAGGAACAAACTCCTACGAG.

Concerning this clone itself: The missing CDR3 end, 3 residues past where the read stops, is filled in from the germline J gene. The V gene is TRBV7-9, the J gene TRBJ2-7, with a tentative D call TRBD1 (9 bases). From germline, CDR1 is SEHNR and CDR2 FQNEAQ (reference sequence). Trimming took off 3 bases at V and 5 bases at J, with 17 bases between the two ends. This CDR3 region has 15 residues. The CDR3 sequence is CASSFSGTGLNEQYF. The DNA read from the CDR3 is TGTGCCAGCAGCTTTAGCGGGACAGGGCTAAACGAG.

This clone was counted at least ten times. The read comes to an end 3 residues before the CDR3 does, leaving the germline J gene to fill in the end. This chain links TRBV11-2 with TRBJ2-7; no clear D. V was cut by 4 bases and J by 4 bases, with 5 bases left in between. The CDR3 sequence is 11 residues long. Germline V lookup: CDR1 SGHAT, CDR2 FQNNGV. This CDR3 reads CASSSLYEQYF. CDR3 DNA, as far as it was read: TGTGCCAGCAGCTCACTTTACGAG.

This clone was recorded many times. CDR3 sequence: CASSIGLNSGYTF. The CDR3 bases that were read are TGTGCCAGTAGTATAGGACTCAACTCGGGC. The chain uses TRBV19 and TRBJ1-2; no clear D. The sequenced fragment ends 3 residues before the CDR3 boundary, so the rest is inferred from the germline J gene. CDR1 is LNHDA, CDR2 SQIVND, per germline (reference sequence). The CDR3 sequence is 13 residues long. Using reference TRBV19 and TRBJ1-2 for the parts outside the CDR3, the full variable domain is DGGITQSPKYLFRKEGQNVTLSCEQNLNHDAMYWYRQDPGQGLRLIYYSQIVNDFQKGDIAEGYSVSREKKESFPLTVTSAQKNPTAFYLCASSIGLNSGYTFGSGTRLTVV.

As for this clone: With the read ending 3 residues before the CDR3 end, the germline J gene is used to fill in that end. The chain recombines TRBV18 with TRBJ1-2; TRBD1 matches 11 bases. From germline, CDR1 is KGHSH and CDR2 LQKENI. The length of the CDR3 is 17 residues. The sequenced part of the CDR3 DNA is TGTGCCAGCTCACTCCTCGGACAGGGGGCTTTTACAGATACC. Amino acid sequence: CASSLLGQGAFTDT. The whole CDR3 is CASSLLGQGAFTDTYTF. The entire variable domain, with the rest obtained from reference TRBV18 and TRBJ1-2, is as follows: NAGVMQNPRHLVRRRGQEARLRCSPMKGHSHVYWYRQLPEEGLKFMVYLQKENIIDESGMPKERFSAEFPKEGPSILRIQQVVRGDSAAYFCASSLLGQGAFTDTYTFGSGTRLTVV.

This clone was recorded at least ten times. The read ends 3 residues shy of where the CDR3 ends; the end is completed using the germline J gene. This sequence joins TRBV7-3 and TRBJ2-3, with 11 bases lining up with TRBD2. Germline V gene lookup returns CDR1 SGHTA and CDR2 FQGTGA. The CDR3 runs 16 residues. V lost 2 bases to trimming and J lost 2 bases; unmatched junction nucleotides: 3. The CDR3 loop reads CASSLGLAGYTDTQYF. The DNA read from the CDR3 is TGTGCCAGCAGCTTAGGACTAGCGGGTTACACAGATACG.

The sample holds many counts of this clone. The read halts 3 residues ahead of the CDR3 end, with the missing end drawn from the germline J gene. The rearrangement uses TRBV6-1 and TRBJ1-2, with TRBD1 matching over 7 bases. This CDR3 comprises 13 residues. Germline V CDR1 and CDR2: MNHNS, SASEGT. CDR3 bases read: TGTGCCAGCAGTGAAAGGGGGCAGGTGGGC. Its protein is CASSERGQVG. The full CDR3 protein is CASSERGQVGYTF.

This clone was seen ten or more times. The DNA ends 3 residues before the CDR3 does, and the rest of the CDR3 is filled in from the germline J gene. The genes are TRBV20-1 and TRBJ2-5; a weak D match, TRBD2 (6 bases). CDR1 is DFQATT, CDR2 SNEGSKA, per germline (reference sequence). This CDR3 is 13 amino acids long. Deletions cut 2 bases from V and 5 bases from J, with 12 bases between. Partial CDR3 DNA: TGCAGTGCTAGACCCCTAGCGACGGAGACC. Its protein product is CSARPLATET. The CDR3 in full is CSARPLATETQYF.

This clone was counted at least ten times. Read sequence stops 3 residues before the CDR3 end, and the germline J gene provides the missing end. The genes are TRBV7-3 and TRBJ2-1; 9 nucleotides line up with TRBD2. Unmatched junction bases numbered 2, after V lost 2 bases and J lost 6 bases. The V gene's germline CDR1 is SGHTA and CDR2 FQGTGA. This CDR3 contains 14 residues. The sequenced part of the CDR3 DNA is TGTGCCAGCAGCTTACGGCGGGAGGGCAATGAG. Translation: CASSLRREGNE. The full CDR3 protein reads CASSLRREGNEQFF.

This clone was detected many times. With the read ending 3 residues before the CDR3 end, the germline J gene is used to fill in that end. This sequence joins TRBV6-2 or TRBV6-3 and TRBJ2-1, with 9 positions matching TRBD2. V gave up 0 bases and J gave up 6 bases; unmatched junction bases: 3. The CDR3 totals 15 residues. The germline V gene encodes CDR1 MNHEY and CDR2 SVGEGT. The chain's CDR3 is CASSYSSSGTNEQFF. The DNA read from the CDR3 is TGTGCCAGCAGTTACTCGTCTAGCGGGACCAATGAG.

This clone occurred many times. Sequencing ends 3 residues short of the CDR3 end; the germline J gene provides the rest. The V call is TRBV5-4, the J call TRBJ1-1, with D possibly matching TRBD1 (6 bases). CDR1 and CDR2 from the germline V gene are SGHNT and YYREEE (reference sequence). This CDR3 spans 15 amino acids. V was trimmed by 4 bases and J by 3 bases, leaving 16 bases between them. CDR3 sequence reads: CASSHINRADTEAFF. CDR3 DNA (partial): TGTGCCAGCAGCCACATCAACAGGGCGGACACTGAA.

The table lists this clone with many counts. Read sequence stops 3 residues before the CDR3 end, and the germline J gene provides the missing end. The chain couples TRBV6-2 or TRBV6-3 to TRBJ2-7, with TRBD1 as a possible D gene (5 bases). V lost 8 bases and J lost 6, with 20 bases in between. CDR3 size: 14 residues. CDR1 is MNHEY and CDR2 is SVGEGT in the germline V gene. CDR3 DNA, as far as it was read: TGTGCCAGCGCCAGACAGAAATTCCCTCTCGAG. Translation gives CASARQKFPLE. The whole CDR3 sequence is CASARQKFPLEQYF.

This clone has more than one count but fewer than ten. The CDR3 loop is CASSLAVQGAGYEQYF. The sequenced CDR3 bases are TGTGCCAGCAGCTTAGCGGTACAGGGGGCGGGATACGAG. This chain joins TRBV7-8 and TRBJ2-7, with 9 bases matching TRBD1. The read ends 3 residues early relative to the CDR3; the germline J gene fills the gap. This CDR3 comprises 16 residues. V was pared by 0 bases and J by 4 bases, with 7 bases of the junction left unmatched. The germline V gene has CDR1 SGHVS and CDR2 FQNEAQ.

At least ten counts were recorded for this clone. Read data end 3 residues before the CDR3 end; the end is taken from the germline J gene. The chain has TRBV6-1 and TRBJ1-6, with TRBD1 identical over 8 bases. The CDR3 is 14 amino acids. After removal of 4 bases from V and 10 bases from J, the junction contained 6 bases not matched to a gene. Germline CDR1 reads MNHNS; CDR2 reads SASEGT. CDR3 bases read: TGTGCCAGCAGTGCGACAGGGGAGCAATCACCC. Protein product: CASSATGEQSP. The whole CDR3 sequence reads CASSATGEQSPLHF.

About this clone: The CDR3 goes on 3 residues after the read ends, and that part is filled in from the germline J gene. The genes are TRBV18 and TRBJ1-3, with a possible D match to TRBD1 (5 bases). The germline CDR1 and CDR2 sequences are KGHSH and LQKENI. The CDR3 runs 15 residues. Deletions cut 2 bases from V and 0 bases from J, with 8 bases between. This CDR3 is CASSPGQSSGNTIYF. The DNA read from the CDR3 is TGTGCCAGCTCACCAGGACAAAGCTCTGGAAACACC.

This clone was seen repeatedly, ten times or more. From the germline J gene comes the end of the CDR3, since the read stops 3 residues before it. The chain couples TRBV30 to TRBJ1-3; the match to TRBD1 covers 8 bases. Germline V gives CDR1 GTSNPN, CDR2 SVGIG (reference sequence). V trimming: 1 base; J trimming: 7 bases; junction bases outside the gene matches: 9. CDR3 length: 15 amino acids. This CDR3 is CAWSAGQGYANTIYF. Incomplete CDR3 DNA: TGTGCCTGGAGTGCAGGACAGGGATACGCTAACACC.

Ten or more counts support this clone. CDR3 bases read: TGTGCCAGCAGTTTGAACAGGGGAATCTACGAG. Protein sequence: CASSLNRGIYE. The CDR3 reads in full as CASSLNRGIYEQYF. The chain carries TRBV6-2 or TRBV6-3 and TRBJ2-7, with 7 nucleotides matching TRBD1. Read data end 3 residues before the CDR3 end; the end is taken from the germline J gene. CDR3 size: 14 residues. Germline V gene lookup returns CDR1 MNHEY and CDR2 SVGEGT. V shed 4 bases, J shed 3 bases, and the junction held 6 bases outside the gene matches.

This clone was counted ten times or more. The part of the CDR3 DNA that was read is TGTGCCAGCAGTAGCGAGAGCACAGATACG. It specifies CASSSESTDT. The CDR3 in full is CASSSESTDTQYF. The J gene is TRBJ2-3, the V gene TRBV2; D is ambiguous. The read gets to within 3 residues of the CDR3 end, and the germline J gene fills in the rest. The germline V and J ends were trimmed by 5 bases and 0 bases, with 6 bases remaining between them. Germline V gives CDR1 SNHLY, CDR2 FYNNEI. The CDR3 runs 13 residues.

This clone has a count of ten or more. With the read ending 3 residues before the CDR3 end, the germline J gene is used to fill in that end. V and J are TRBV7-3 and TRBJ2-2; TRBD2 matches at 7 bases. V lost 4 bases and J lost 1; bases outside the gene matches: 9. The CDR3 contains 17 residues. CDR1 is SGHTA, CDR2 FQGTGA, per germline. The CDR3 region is CASSSPETSWNTGELFF. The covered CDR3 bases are TGTGCCAGCAGCTCGCCCGAGACTAGCTGGAACACCGGGGAG.